This TCR beta chain was captured by sequencing in a study of blood T cell repertoires in COVID-19. Original processing methods: The assay estimated nucleated cells by amplifying reference gene primers. Data came from immunoSEQ multiplex PCR; TCRdb stores just in-frame clones and leaves some out. V and J calls and clone size are those listed in that table; D and trimming were worked out from the DNA. The table lists hundreds of thousands of clones, about 93% of them singletons. CDR1 SGHVS and CDR2 FNYEAQ come from the germline V gene. This CDR3 spans 16 amino acids. V shed 1 base and J 3 bases; nucleotides not matched to a gene: 5.

The clonotype comes from a woman under 30 who had recovered from COVID-19. The V gene is TRBV7-6, the J gene TRBJ2-3; 9 bases line up with TRBD2. Sequencing used PBMCs or T cells enriched from blood (not recorded which). The CDR3 spells CASSLGAGGGTDTQYF. In DNA form, the CDR3 reads TGTGCCAGCAGCTTAGGAGCGGGAGGAGGGACAGATACGCAGTATTTT.